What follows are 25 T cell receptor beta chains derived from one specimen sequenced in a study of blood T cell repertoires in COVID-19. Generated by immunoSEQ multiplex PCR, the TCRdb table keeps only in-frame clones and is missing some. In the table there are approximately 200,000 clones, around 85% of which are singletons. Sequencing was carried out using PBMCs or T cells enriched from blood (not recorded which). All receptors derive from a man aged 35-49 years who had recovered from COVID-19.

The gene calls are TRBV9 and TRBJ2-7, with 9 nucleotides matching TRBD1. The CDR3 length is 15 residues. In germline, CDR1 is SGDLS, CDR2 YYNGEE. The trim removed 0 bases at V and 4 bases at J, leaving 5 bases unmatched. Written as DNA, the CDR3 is TGTGCCAGCAGCGTAGCGGGGACAGGGAATTACGAGCAGTACTTC. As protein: CASSVAGTGNYEQYF.

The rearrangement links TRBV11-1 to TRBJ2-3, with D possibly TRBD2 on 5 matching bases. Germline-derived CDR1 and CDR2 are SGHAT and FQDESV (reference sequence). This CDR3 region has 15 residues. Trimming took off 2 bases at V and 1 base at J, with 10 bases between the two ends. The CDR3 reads CASSLSGIRTDTQYF. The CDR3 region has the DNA TGTGCCAGCAGCTTATCCGGGATTCGCACAGATACGCAGTATTTT.

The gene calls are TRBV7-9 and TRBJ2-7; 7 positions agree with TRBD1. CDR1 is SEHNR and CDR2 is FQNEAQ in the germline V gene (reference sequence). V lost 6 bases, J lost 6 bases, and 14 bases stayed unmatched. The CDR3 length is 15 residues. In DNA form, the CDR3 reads TGTGCCAGCAGGGCCGGGAAGGGGGCTTTTGTCGAGCAGTACTTC. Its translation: CASRAGKGAFVEQYF. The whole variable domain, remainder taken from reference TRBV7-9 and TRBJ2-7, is DTGVSQNPRHKITKRGQNVTFRCDPISEHNRLYWYRQTLGQGPEFLTYFQNEAQLEKSRLLSDRFSAERPKGSFSTLEIQRTEQGDSAMYLCASRAGKGAFVEQYFGPGTRLTVT.

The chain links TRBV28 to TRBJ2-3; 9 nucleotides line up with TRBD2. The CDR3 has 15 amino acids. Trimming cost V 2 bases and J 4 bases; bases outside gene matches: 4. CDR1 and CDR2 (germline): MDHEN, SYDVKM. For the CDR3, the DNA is TGTGCCAGCAGTTTAAGGGCGGGAGGGGCAGATACGCAGTATTTT. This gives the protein CASSLRAGGADTQYF.

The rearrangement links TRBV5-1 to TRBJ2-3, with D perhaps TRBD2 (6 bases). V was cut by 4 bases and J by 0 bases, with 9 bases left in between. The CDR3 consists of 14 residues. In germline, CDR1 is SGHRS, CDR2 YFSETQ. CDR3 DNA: TGCGCCAGCAGCCCCAGCGGGAGCACAGATACGCAGTATTTT. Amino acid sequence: CASSPSGSTDTQYF.

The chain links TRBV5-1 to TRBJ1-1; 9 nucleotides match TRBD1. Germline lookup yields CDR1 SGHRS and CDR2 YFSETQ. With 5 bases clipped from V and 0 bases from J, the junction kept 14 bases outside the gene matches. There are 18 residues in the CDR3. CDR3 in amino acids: CASRGTGTGLVLNTEAFF. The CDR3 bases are TGCGCCAGCAGGGGTACCGGGACAGGGTTGGTATTGAACACTGAAGCTTTCTTT.

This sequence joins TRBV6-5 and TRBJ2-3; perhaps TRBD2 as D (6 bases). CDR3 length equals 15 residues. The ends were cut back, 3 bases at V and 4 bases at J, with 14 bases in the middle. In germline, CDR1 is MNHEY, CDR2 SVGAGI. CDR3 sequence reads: CASSYSGSGSDTQYF. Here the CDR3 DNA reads TGTGCCAGCAGTTATAGTGGGAGCGGGTCAGATACGCAGTATTTT.

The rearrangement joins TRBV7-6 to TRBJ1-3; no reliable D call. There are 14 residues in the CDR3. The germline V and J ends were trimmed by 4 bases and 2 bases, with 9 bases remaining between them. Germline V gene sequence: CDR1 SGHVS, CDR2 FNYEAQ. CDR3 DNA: TGTGCCAGCAGCTCCGGGGTGGCTGGAAACACCATATATTTT. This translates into CASSSGVAGNTIYF.

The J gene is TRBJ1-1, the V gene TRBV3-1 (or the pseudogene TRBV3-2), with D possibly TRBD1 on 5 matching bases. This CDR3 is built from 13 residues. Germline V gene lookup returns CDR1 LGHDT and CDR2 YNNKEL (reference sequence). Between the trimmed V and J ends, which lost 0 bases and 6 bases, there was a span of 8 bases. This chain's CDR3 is CASSQDRQSEAFF. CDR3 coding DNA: TGTGCCAGCAGCCAAGATAGACAGTCTGAAGCTTTCTTT.

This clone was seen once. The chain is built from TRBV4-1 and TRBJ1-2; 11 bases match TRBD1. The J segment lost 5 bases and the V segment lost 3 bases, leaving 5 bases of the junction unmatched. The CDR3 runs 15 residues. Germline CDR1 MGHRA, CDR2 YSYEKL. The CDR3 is CASSHGQGAEYGYTF. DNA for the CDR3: TGCGCCAGCAGCCACGGACAGGGGGCAGAATATGGCTACACCTTC.

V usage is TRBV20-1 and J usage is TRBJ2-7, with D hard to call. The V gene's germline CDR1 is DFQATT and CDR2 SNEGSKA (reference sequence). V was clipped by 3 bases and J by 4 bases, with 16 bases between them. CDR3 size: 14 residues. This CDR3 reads CSASSGFGPYEQYF. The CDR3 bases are TGCAGTGCTAGTTCGGGTTTTGGTCCATACGAGCAGTACTTC.

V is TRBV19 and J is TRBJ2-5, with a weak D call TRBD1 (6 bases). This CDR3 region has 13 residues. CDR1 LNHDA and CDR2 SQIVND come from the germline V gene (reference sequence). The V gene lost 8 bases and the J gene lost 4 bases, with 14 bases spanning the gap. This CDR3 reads CASAEGVRETQYF. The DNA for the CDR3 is TGTGCCAGTGCCGAGGGGGTGCGAGAGACCCAGTACTTC.

The CDR3 loop is CAWGRQGNTEAFF. The CDR3 nucleotides read TGTGCCTGGGGCCGACAGGGGAACACTGAAGCTTTCTTT. The chain employs TRBV30 and TRBJ1-1; the match to TRBD1 covers 7 bases. J gave up 1 base and V 5 bases, and 4 bases lay outside the gene matches. The V gene's germline CDR1 is GTSNPN and CDR2 SVGIG (reference sequence). The length of the CDR3 is 13 residues.

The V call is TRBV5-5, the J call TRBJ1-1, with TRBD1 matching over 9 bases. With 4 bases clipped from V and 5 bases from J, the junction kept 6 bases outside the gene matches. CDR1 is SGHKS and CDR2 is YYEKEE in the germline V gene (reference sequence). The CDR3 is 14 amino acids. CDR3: CASSPTTGGTEAFF. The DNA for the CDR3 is TGTGCCAGCAGCCCCACGACAGGGGGAACTGAAGCTTTCTTT.

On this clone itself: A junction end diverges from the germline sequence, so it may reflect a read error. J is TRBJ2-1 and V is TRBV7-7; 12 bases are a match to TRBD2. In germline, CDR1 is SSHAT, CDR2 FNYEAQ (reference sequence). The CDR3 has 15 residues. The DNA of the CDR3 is TGTGCTAGCACCCAACTAGCGGGAGGCTACAATGAGCAGTTCTTC. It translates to CASTQLAGGYNEQFF.

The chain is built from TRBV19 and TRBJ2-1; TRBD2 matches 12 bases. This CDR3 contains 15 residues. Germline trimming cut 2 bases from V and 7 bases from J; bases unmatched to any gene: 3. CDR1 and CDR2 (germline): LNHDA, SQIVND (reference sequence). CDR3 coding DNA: TGTGCCAGTAGTATAAAACTAGCGGGGGGAAATGAGCAGTTCTTC. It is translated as CASSIKLAGGNEQFF.

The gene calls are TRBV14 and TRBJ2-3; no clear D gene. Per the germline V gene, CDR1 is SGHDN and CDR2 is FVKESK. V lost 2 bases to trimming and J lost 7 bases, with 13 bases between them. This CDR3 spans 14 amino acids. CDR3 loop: CASSQSSDGYTQYF. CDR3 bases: TGTGCCAGCAGCCAAAGTTCCGACGGGTATACGCAGTATTTT.

The CDR3 reads CASSYSTGHQPQHF. The DNA for the CDR3 is TGTGCCAGCAGTTACTCGACAGGGCATCAGCCCCAGCATTTT. This sequence joins TRBV6-2 or TRBV6-3 and TRBJ1-5; TRBD1 aligns across 7 bases. CDR1 is MNHEY and CDR2 is SVGEGT in the germline V gene. The trim removed 0 bases at V and 5 bases at J, leaving 1 base unmatched. CDR3 size: 14 residues.

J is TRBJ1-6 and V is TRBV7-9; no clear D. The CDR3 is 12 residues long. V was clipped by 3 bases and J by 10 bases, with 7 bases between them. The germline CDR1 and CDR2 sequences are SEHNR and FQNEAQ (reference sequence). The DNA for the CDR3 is TGTGCCAGCAGCTTCGGAGGGTCACCCCTCCACTTT. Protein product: CASSFGGSPLHF. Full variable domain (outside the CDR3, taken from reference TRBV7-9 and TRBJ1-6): DTGVSQNPRHKITKRGQNVTFRCDPISEHNRLYWYRQTLGQGPEFLTYFQNEAQLEKSRLLSDRFSAERPKGSFSTLEIQRTEQGDSAMYLCASSFGGSPLHFGNGTRLTVT.

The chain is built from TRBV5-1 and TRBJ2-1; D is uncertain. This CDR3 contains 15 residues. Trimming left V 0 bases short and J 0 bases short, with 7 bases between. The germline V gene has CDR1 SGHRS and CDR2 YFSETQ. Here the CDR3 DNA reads TGCGCCAGCAGCTTGGACTCGGGCTCCTACAATGAGCAGTTCTTC. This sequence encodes CASSLDSGSYNEQFF.

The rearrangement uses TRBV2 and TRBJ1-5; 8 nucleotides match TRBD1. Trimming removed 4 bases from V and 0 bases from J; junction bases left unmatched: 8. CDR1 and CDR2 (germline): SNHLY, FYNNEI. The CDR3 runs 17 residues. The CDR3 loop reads CASSVDRAPSSNQPQHF. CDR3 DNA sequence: TGTGCCAGCAGTGTGGACAGGGCGCCGAGTAGCAATCAGCCCCAGCATTTT.

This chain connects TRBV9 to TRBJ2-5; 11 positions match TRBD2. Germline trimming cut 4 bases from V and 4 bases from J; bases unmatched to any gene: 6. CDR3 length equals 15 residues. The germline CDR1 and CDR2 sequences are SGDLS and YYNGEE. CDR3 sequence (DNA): TGTGCCAGCAGCCCGGGACTAGCGGAGGGAGAGACCCAGTACTTC. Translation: CASSPGLAEGETQYF.

Here the CDR3 DNA reads TGTGCCAGCAGCAAAGAATCGACTAGCGGGAGTGATACCCTTGCGAACACCGGGGAGCTGTTTTTT. Protein sequence: CASSKESTSGSDTLANTGELFF. The chain carries TRBV21-1 and TRBJ2-2; the table assigns TRBD2, which was not confirmed against the DNA. TRBV21-1 is a known pseudogene. This CDR3 spans 22 amino acids.

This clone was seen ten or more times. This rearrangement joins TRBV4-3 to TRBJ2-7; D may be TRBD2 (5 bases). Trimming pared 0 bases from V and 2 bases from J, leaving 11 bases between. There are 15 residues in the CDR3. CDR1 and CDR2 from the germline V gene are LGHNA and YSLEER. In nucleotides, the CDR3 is TGCGCCAGCAGCCAAGATTGGCAGGAGGCCTACGAGCAGTACTTC. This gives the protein CASSQDWQEAYEQYF.

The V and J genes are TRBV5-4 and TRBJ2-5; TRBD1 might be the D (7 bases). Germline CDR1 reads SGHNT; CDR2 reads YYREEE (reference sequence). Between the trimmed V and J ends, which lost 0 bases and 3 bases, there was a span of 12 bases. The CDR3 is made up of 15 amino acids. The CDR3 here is CASSLGGRGEETQYF. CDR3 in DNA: TGTGCCAGCAGCTTGGGGGGCAGGGGGGAAGAGACCCAGTACTTC. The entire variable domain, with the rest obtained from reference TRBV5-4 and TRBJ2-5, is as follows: ETGVTQSPTHLIKTRGQQVTLRCSSQSGHNTVSWYQQALGQGPQFIFQYYREEENGRGNFPPRFSGLQFPNYSSELNVNALELDDSALYLCASSLGGRGEETQYFGPGTRLLVL.